The entry below describes one TCR beta chain. No antigen is known for it. The repertoire was sequenced with immunoSEQ multiplex PCR; TCRdb's copy has only in-frame clones and lacks some. Of about 410,000 clones listed, over 80% were seen once; the top ten hold under 2%. Noted treatment: some 20 received Ad26.COV2.S at low or high dose, single or two shots; several received placebo; per-sample allocation not given. Sampling was done on day 63 after the first vaccine or placebo injection. This sample is part of a study of Ad26.COV2.S vaccination and SARS-CoV-2 variants. The study, taken as a whole, reports: There was reportedly substantial breadth in spike-specific CD8+ and CD4+ T cell responses after vaccination. It was found that vaccine and placebo recipients had similar non-spike TCR breadth.

The germline gives CDR1 MDHEN, CDR2 SYDVKM. The junction had 9 bases not matched to a gene; V was cut back by 3 bases and J by 5 bases. This CDR3 contains 16 residues. The sequence was obtained from a person between 18 and 59 years old who received the Ad26.COV2.S COVID-19 vaccine or a placebo. The starting material was peripheral blood, obtained in a trial of Ad26.COV2.S vaccine versus placebo. This chain links TRBV28 with TRBJ2-5; TRBD1 matches 10 bases. CDR3 coding DNA: TGTGCCAGCAGTTTTCGGACAGGGGGTGTTTTGGAGACCCAGTACTTC. As protein: CASSFRTGGVLETQYF.